The sequence of this TCR beta chain was determined in a study of blood T cell repertoires in COVID-19. The repertoire was sequenced with immunoSEQ multiplex PCR; TCRdb's copy has only in-frame clones and lacks some. The data show about 380,000 clones, with about 89% seen just once and around 1.3% held by the top ten. The CDR3 is made up of 14 amino acids. The germline V gene has CDR1 LNHDA and CDR2 SQIVND (reference sequence). Trimming pared 2 bases from V and 5 bases from J, leaving 9 bases between. The chain carries TRBV19 and TRBJ2-2; D may be TRBD2 (6 bases). The TCR originated in a man younger than 45 who had recovered from COVID-19. Sequencing input: PBMCs or T cells enriched from blood (not recorded which). CDR3 in DNA: TGTGCCAGTAGTATAAAGGCGGGGACCGGGGAGCTGTTTTTT. Amino acids: CASSIKAGTGELFF.